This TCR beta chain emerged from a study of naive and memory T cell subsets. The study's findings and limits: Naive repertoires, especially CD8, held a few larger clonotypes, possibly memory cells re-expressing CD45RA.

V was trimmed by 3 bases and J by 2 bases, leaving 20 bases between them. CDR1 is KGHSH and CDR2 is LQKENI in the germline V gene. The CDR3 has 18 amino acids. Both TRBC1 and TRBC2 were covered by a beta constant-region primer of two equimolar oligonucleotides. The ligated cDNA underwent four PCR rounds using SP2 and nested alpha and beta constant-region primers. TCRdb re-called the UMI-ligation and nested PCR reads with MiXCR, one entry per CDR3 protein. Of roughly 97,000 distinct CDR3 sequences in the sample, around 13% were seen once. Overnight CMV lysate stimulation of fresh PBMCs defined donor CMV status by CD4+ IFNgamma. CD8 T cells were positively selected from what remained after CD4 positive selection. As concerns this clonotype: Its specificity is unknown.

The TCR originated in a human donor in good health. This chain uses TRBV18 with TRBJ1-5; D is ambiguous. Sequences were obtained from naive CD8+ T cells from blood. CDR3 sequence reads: CASSPGLSTSEGNQPQHF. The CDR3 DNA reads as TGTGCCAGCTCACCCGGACTGAGTACGAGTGAAGGCAATCAGCCCCAGCATTTT.